The clone carrying this T cell receptor (beta chain) showed up many times. CDR3 length: 17 amino acids. CDR1 and CDR2 from the germline V gene are DFQATT and SNEGSKA (reference sequence). Trimming stripped 0 bases from V and 0 bases from J, with 12 bases between. Amplified TCR beta CDR3 regions derived from RNA transcripts. Initially, a first-round RT-PCR of the TCR CDR3 employed the HTBI primer set. One entry per CDR3 protein results from TCRdb running MiXCR on the multiplex PCR reads. The sample carries 250,000 to 300,000 distinct CDR3 sequences, approximately 14% recorded once. This sample was taken from a study of T cells in Graves' hyperthyroidism and ophthalmopathy. Sample collection date corresponds to first hyperthyroidism diagnosis, prior to any ophthalmopathy symptoms.

The chain joins TRBV20-1 to TRBJ1-6; the D gene is possibly TRBD1 (5 bases). Sequencing was carried out using blood. This sequence originates from a woman in her thirties or forties with Graves' hyperthyroidism that later progressed to Graves' ophthalmopathy. For the CDR3, the DNA is TGCAGTGCTAGAGATTTGACAGTGAGCTCCTATAATTCACCCCTCCACTTT. Protein sequence: CSARDLTVSSYNSPLHF.